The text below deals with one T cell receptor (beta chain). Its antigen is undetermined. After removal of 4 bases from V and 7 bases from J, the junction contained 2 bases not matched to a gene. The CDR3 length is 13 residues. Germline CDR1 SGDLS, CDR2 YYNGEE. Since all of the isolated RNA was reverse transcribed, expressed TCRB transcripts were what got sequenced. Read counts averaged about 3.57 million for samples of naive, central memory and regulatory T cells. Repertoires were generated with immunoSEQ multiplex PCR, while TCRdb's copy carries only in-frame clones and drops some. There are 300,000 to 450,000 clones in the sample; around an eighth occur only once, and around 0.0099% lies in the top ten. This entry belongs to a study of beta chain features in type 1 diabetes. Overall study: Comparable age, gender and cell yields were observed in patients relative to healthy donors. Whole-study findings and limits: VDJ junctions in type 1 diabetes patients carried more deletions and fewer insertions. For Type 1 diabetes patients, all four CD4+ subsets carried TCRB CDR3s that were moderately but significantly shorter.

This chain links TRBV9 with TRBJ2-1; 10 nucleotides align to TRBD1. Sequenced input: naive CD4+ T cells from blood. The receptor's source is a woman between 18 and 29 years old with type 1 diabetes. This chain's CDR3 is CASSRGQGNEQFF. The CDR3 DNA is TGTGCCAGCAGCCGGGGACAGGGGAATGAGCAGTTCTTC. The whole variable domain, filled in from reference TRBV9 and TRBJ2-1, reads DSGVTQTPKHLITATGQRVTLRCSPRSGDLSVYWYQQSLDQGLQFLIQYYNGEERAKGNILERFSAQQFPDLHSELNLSSLELGDSALYFCASSRGQGNEQFFGPGTRLTVL.